Listed here are 30 T cell receptor beta chains from one sample, sequenced in a study of T cell repertoires in cytomegalovirus infection. One entry per CDR3 protein, called by TCRdb with MiXCR from the reads. The sample holds fewer than 250,000 distinct CDR3 sequences; 12% are singletons and the top ten take approximately 1.6%. Sequenced material: PBMCs. Receptors were obtained from a human donor in good health (CMV status not recorded). Some clones in this sample may be carry-over from other donors' samples.

This clonotype has more than one count but fewer than ten. This chain links TRBV19 with TRBJ1-2; D gene ambiguous. V lost 1 base and J 5 bases, leaving 8 bases between the germline ends. Germline V CDR1 and CDR2: LNHDA, SQIVND (reference sequence). The CDR3 extends over 13 amino acids. The CDR3 here is CASSIVSGYGYTF. The CDR3 DNA sequence: TGTGCCAGTAGTATAGTATCCGGGTATGGCTACACCTTC.

Ten or more counts support this clonotype. The chain has TRBV5-1 and TRBJ1-2; D gene uncertain. The germline V gene has CDR1 SGHRS and CDR2 YFSETQ. The ends were cut back, 3 bases at V and 10 bases at J, with 16 bases in the middle. The CDR3 length is 13 residues. The CDR3 sequence is CASSSGASSPYTF. The CDR3, as DNA: TGCGCCAGCAGCTCCGGCGCGTCCTCACCCTACACCTTC.

The chain has TRBV7-2 and TRBJ1-2, with a weak D call TRBD1 (6 bases). Germline V gene sequence: CDR1 SGHTA, CDR2 FQGNSA. The CDR3 has 15 residues. Trimming removed 1 base from V and 8 bases from J, with 17 bases in between. The CDR3 bases are TGTGCCAGCAGCTTAGATTTTGGGGGGAGGGGGGGCTACACCTTC. Its protein is CASSLDFGGRGGYTF.

The sample holds a few counts of this clonotype. The rearrangement joins TRBV5-1 to TRBJ2-2, with D uncertain. The germline V and J ends were trimmed by 4 bases and 0 bases, with 13 bases remaining between them. CDR1 is SGHRS, CDR2 YFSETQ, per germline. The CDR3 has 16 residues. CDR3 DNA sequence: TGCGCCAGCAGCCCTTTTGGGGTCCCGAACACCGGGGAGCTGTTTTTT. Protein sequence: CASSPFGVPNTGELFF.

This clonotype came up a few times. The chain couples TRBV12-5 to TRBJ1-1; possibly TRBD1 for D (5 bases). The CDR3 is 13 residues long. V lost 6 bases to trimming and J lost 5 bases, with 13 bases between them. Germline loops: CDR1 LGHNT, CDR2 FRNRAP. CDR3 amino acids: CASGRGGDTEAFF. The CDR3 DNA follows: TGTGCTAGTGGACGGGGAGGGGATACTGAAGCTTTCTTT.

This clonotype was found many times. The V gene is TRBV10-3, the J gene TRBJ2-5, with D perhaps matching TRBD1 (6 bases). The CDR3 is 17 amino acids. V was trimmed by 6 bases and J by 3 bases, leaving 23 bases between them. Germline V CDR1 and CDR2: ENHRY, SYGVKD. This CDR3 is CAISDTQGGVTEETQYF. CDR3 DNA sequence: TGTGCCATCAGCGACACTCAAGGGGGAGTTACAGAAGAGACCCAGTACTTC.

The V call is TRBV29-1, the J call TRBJ2-7; 11 bases match TRBD1. Germline CDR1 reads SQVTM; CDR2 reads ANQGSEA. This CDR3 region has 16 residues. V gave up 7 bases and J gave up 0 bases; unmatched junction bases: 11. The CDR3 nucleotides read TGCAGCGCTCTAAAAGGGACAGGGGGTTACTCCTACGAGCAGTACTTC. Translating gives CSALKGTGGYSYEQYF.

This clonotype was picked up many times. The chain joins TRBV28 to TRBJ2-1; 9 positions agree with TRBD2. The germline CDR1 and CDR2 sequences are MDHEN and SYDVKM. The CDR3 loop spans 14 amino acids. V trimming: 2 bases; J trimming: 4 bases; junction bases outside the gene matches: 0. CDR3: CASSLGLAYNEQFF. The CDR3 DNA reads as TGTGCCAGCAGTTTAGGACTAGCGTACAATGAGCAGTTCTTC.

There are many counts of this clonotype. The V gene is TRBV7-6, the J gene TRBJ2-7; TRBD1 matches at 8 bases. V lost 5 bases to trimming and J lost 3 bases; unmatched junction nucleotides: 12. CDR3 length: 16 amino acids. CDR1 and CDR2 (germline): SGHVS, FNYEAQ. CDR3 nucleotide sequence: TGTGCCAGCAGCCAGAGCCGGGACAGGACCTTCTACGAGCAGTACTTC. This translates into CASSQSRDRTFYEQYF.

The genes are TRBV20-1 and TRBJ1-1, with D possibly TRBD1 on 6 matching bases. CDR3 length: 15 amino acids. Germline V gene lookup returns CDR1 DFQATT and CDR2 SNEGSKA (reference sequence). V was cut by 0 bases and J by 4 bases, with 15 bases left in between. CDR3 DNA: TGCAGTGCTAGAGATCGAGGGGGGATGGGCACTGAAGCTTTCTTT. Translating it yields CSARDRGGMGTEAFF.

This clonotype was seen a few times. The chain recombines TRBV7-2 with TRBJ2-7; D is ambiguous. The V end lost 5 bases, the J end lost 6 bases, and 17 bases lay between the germline ends. The CDR3 contains 14 residues. From germline, CDR1 is SGHTA and CDR2 FQGNSA. CDR3: CASSPRQVLREQYF. The CDR3 nucleotides read TGTGCCAGCAGCCCCCGGCAGGTCCTACGCGAGCAGTACTTC.

This clonotype was counted between two and nine times. This sequence joins TRBV5-1 and TRBJ1-2; D is possibly TRBD1 (5 bases). This CDR3 spans 14 amino acids. CDR1 is SGHRS and CDR2 is YFSETQ in the germline V gene. Deletions cut 6 bases from V and 3 bases from J, with 15 bases between. CDR3 protein: CASNPGPGDYGYTF. CDR3 DNA: TGCGCCAGCAATCCGGGACCCGGGGACTATGGCTACACCTTC.

This clonotype showed up just a few times. V gene TRBV7-9 combines with J gene TRBJ1-2, with D possibly matching TRBD1 (5 bases). V lost 5 bases and J 0 bases, leaving 10 bases between the germline ends. This CDR3 has 14 amino acids. Per germline, CDR1 SEHNR and CDR2 FQNEAQ (reference sequence). For the CDR3, the DNA is TGTGCCAGCAGCCTTAGGGACGCTAACTATGGCTACACCTTC. Amino acids: CASSLRDANYGYTF.

The table lists this clonotype with a few counts. The CDR3 reads CASKVFGTDSYEQYF. The CDR3 bases are TGTGCCAGCAAGGTGTTCGGGACAGACTCCTACGAGCAGTACTTC. V usage is TRBV9 and J usage is TRBJ2-7, with 7 bases identical to TRBD1. CDR1 and CDR2 (germline): SGDLS, YYNGEE. V trimming: 6 bases; J trimming: 0 bases; junction bases outside the gene matches: 9. The CDR3 covers 15 residues.

The table lists this clonotype with many counts. The chain carries TRBV20-1 and TRBJ1-2; tentatively, D is TRBD1 (5 bases). CDR1 is DFQATT and CDR2 is SNEGSKA in the germline V gene (reference sequence). The ends were cut back, 6 bases at V and 5 bases at J, with 19 bases in the middle. CDR3 size: 14 residues. CDR3 sequence reads: CSAPTPGRLYGYTF. The CDR3 nucleotides read TGCAGTGCCCCCACACCGGGACGCTTATATGGCTACACCTTC.

This clonotype showed up just a few times. The J gene is TRBJ2-7, the V gene TRBV18; no definite D call. Germline V gene lookup returns CDR1 KGHSH and CDR2 LQKENI. This CDR3 has 13 residues. V gave up 2 bases and J gave up 3 bases, with 8 bases separating them. DNA for the CDR3: TGTGCCAGCTCACCATTGGGTAGCTACGAGCAGTACTTC. Amino acids: CASSPLGSYEQYF.

The chain joins TRBV4-2 to TRBJ2-7; 10 positions agree with TRBD2. V lost 1 base, J lost 4 bases, and 1 base stayed unmatched. In germline, CDR1 is LGHNA, CDR2 YNFKEQ. The CDR3 loop spans 14 amino acids. This chain's CDR3 is CASSQGTSGYEQYF. CDR3 in DNA: TGTGCCAGCAGCCAAGGGACTAGCGGTTACGAGCAGTACTTC.

As DNA, the CDR3 is TGTGCCAGCAGTGCCCTAGCGGGAGGGCAAGAGACCCAGTACTTC. It translates to CASSALAGGQETQYF. The V call is TRBV2, the J call TRBJ2-5, with 12 positions matching TRBD2. The CDR3 has 15 residues. In germline, CDR1 is SNHLY, CDR2 FYNNEI. J lost 2 bases, V lost 4 bases, and 2 bases had no gene match.

This clonotype was recorded many times. This chain joins TRBV29-1 and TRBJ2-5; no clear D gene. With 2 bases removed from V and 5 bases from J, the gap between germline ends came to 12 bases. There are 13 residues in the CDR3. Germline CDR1 is SQVTM and CDR2 is ANQGSEA. The CDR3 loop reads CSVEFGLGETQYF. The CDR3 DNA follows: TGCAGCGTTGAATTCGGCCTTGGGGAGACCCAGTACTTC.

Many counts were recorded for this clonotype. This sequence joins TRBV7-2 and TRBJ1-6; D not certain. The V end lost 1 base, the J end lost 9 bases, and 10 bases lay between the germline ends. Germline V CDR1 and CDR2: SGHTA, FQGNSA. The CDR3 loop spans 14 amino acids. CDR3 protein: CASSLVGLGSPLHF. The CDR3 DNA reads TGTGCCAGCAGCTTAGTGGGGTTGGGTTCACCCCTCCACTTT.

Points on this clonotype: With a much larger clone just one base away, this may be a read error. No conserved phenylalanine or tryptophan ends this CDR3, so it is likely a read error. The chain recombines TRBV19 with TRBJ1-1, with no clear D. Per the germline V gene, CDR1 is LNHDA and CDR2 is SQIVND (reference sequence). Trimming stripped 5 bases from V and 0 bases from J, with 10 bases between. This CDR3 is 14 amino acids long. The CDR3 nucleotides read TGTGCCAGTAGTCTGTCCGCCGTGAACACTGAAGCTTTCTCT. It encodes CASSLSAVNTEAFS.

This clonotype was seen ten or more times. The chain couples TRBV24-1 to TRBJ1-5; D ambiguous. Germline V gives CDR1 KGHDR, CDR2 SFDVKD. This CDR3 is 14 amino acids long. Trimming cost V 3 bases and J 1 base, with 6 bases left between them. The CDR3 DNA sequence: TGTGCCACCAGTGATCTTGACAGCAATCAGCCCCAGCATTTT. This gives the protein CATSDLDSNQPQHF.

This chain connects TRBV28 to TRBJ1-3; the match to TRBD1 covers 8 bases. The V gene end was trimmed by 2 bases and the J gene end by 7 bases; junction bases not matched to a gene: 10. CDR3 length: 16 amino acids. Germline lookup yields CDR1 MDHEN and CDR2 SYDVKM. This CDR3 reads CASSLSRTGSKNTIYF. CDR3 in DNA: TGTGCCAGCAGTTTAAGTAGGACAGGGTCAAAGAACACCATATATTTT.

This chain connects TRBV11-2 to TRBJ2-7; D ambiguous. Trimming took 5 bases from V and 6 from J, leaving 11 bases between them. Germline V CDR1 and CDR2: SGHAT, FQNNGV. The CDR3 runs to 12 residues. The CDR3 spells CASSREVGEQYF. The CDR3 bases are TGTGCCAGCAGCCGCGAGGTTGGCGAGCAGTACTTC.

This clonotype was seen repeatedly, ten times or more. The chain carries TRBV20-1 and TRBJ1-1; the D gene is possibly TRBD1 (5 bases). Germline assignment: CDR1 DFQATT and CDR2 SNEGSKA (reference sequence). V lost 5 bases and J lost 2, with 12 bases in between. The CDR3 sequence is 13 residues long. CDR3 residues: CSAAFGGNTEAFF. CDR3 nucleotide sequence: TGCAGTGCTGCCTTTGGGGGTAACACTGAAGCTTTCTTT.

This clonotype showed up just once. The chain uses TRBV4-1 and TRBJ2-5; D may correspond to TRBD1 or TRBD2 (6 bases each). Per germline, CDR1 MGHRA and CDR2 YSYEKL. This CDR3 spans 18 amino acids. V was pared by 0 bases and J by 2 bases, with 19 bases between. The CDR3 here is CASSQDVGGQTSQETQYF. The CDR3 DNA follows: TGCGCCAGCAGCCAAGATGTAGGGGGGCAGACTTCACAAGAGACCCAGTACTTC.

This clonotype was detected only once. The chain carries TRBV6-6 and TRBJ1-5; D not resolved. The CDR3 extends over 13 amino acids. CDR1 and CDR2 from the germline V gene are MNHNY and SVGAGI (reference sequence). V shed 4 bases and J shed 7 bases, with 11 bases lying between them. This CDR3 reads CASSSRREQPQHF. Written as DNA, the CDR3 is TGTGCCAGCAGTTCCCGACGGGAGCAGCCCCAGCATTTT.

This clonotype was detected ten times or more. The chain has TRBV6-2 or TRBV6-3 and TRBJ2-5; 11 bases match TRBD2. The V gene end was trimmed by 6 bases and the J gene end by 0 bases; junction bases not matched to a gene: 0. CDR3 length: 14 residues. The germline V gene encodes CDR1 MNHEY and CDR2 SVGEGT. In DNA form, the CDR3 reads TGTGCCAGCAGACTAGCGGGAGACCAAGAGACCCAGTACTTC. This sequence encodes CASRLAGDQETQYF.

This clonotype was counted at least ten times. This chain connects TRBV20-1 to TRBJ1-1; D unresolved. CDR3 length: 11 amino acids. V dropped 6 bases and J dropped 9 bases, with 14 bases sitting between them. The germline V gene has CDR1 DFQATT and CDR2 SNEGSKA (reference sequence). The DNA of the CDR3 is TGCAGTGCCGAGTTAGGGTCAAAAGCTTTCTTT. The encoded protein is CSAELGSKAFF.

This clonotype was detected many times. The chain employs TRBV7-2 and TRBJ1-1; no clear D gene. The ends were cut back, 1 base at V and 4 bases at J, with 19 bases in the middle. The CDR3 runs to 17 residues. Germline CDR1 reads SGHTA; CDR2 reads FQGNSA. CDR3 sequence reads: CASSLDPYPTGSTEAFF. Here the CDR3 DNA reads TGTGCCAGCAGCTTAGATCCGTACCCCACGGGGAGCACTGAAGCTTTCTTT.